Sequencing of this T cell receptor (beta chain) was carried out in a study of blood T cell repertoires in COVID-19. Sequencing was performed with immunoSEQ multiplex PCR; in TCRdb, only in-frame clones are kept and a portion is missing. The sample lists under 450,000 clones; around 83% were seen once. J was trimmed by 0 bases and V by 4 bases; bases with no gene match: 5. In germline, CDR1 is MNHEY, CDR2 SVGAGI. This CDR3 contains 16 residues. This clonotype was obtained from a woman aged 45-59 years who had recovered from COVID-19. Sequencing was performed on PBMCs or T cells enriched from blood (not recorded which). The chain recombines TRBV6-5 with TRBJ1-3; TRBD1 matches 8 bases. In nucleotides, the CDR3 is TGTGCCAGCAGTTCCGGGACAGGAGTCTCTGGAAACACCATATATTTT. Protein sequence: CASSSGTGVSGNTIYF.